Described below is a single TCR beta chain sequence and its context. Its specificity is unknown. These data originate in a study of blood T cells in healthy people across ages. Study conclusions and caveats: Per million T cells, the diversity of TCR beta decreased roughly linearly as age advanced. CMV infection status of these donors was not known.

Using a J-beta primer mix together with a sample-barcoded 5' primer, a second PCR was run for roughly 7 to 11 cycles. TCRdb passed the 5' RACE reads through MiXCR, listing each CDR3 protein once. The table records about 900,000 distinct CDR3 sequences, 55% to 65% of them present only once. Trimming cost V 6 bases and J 5 bases; bases outside gene matches: 9. The CDR3 loop spans 14 amino acids. Germline assignment: CDR1 MNHEY and CDR2 SMNVEV (reference sequence). The TCR sequence derives from a man in his thirties or forties in good health. Specimen: blood. J is TRBJ2-7 and V is TRBV27; 8 bases line up with TRBD2. The CDR3 nucleotides read TGTGCCAGCAGAAAGGCGGGAGGTACTGACGAGCAGTACTTC. Its translation: CASRKAGGTDEQYF.